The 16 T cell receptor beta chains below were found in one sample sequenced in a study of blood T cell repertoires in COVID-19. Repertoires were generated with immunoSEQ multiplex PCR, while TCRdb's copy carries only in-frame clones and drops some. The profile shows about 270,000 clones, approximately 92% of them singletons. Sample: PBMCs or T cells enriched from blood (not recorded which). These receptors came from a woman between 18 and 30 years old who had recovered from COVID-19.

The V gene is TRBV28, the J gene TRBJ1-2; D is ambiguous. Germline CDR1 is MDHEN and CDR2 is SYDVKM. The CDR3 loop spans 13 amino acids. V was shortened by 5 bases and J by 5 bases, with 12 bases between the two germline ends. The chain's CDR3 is CASSPPTDYGYTF. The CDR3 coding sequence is TGTGCCAGCAGTCCACCCACAGATTATGGCTACACCTTC.

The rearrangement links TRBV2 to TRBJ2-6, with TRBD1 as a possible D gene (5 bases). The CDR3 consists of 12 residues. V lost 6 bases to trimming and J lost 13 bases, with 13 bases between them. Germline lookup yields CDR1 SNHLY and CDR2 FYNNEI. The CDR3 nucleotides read TGTGCCAGCAGGTTGGGGCCTGGGGTCCTGACTTTC. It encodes CASRLGPGVLTF. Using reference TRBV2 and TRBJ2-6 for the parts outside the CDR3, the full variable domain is EPEVTQTPSHQVTQMGQEVILRCVPISNHLYFYWYRQILGQKVEFLVSFYNNEISEKSEIFDDQFSVERPDGSNFTLKIRSTKLEDSAMYFCASRLGPGVLTFGAGSRLTVL.

The CDR3 region is CASSPEAGGLSDTQYF. DNA of the CDR3: TGTGCCAGCAGCCCGGAGGCGGGGGGGCTCTCAGATACGCAGTATTTT. The chain joins TRBV11-2 to TRBJ2-3; 9 nucleotides match TRBD2. This CDR3 is built from 16 residues. In germline, CDR1 is SGHAT, CDR2 FQNNGV. The V gene end was trimmed by 5 bases and the J gene end by 4 bases; junction bases not matched to a gene: 10.

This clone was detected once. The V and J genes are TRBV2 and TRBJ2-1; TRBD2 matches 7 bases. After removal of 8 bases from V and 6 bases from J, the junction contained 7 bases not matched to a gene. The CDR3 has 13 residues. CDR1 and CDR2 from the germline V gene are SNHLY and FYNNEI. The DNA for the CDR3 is TGTGCCAGCGGGGGGGGGAGTAGCAATGAGCAGTTCTTC. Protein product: CASGGGSSNEQFF.

CDR3: CASSQGPGGYGYTF. CDR3 sequence (DNA): TGTGCCAGCAGCCAAGGGCCAGGGGGCTATGGCTACACCTTC. The V gene is TRBV3-1 (or the pseudogene TRBV3-2), the J gene TRBJ1-2, with TRBD1 identical over 7 bases. CDR1 is LGHDT and CDR2 is YNNKEL in the germline V gene (reference sequence). V lost 1 base and J lost 4; bases outside the gene matches: 3. This CDR3 has 14 amino acids.

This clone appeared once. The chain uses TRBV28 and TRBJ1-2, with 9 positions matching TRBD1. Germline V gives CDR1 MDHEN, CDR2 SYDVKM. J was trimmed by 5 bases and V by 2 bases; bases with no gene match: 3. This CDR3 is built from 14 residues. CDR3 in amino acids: CASSLTGGLYGYTF. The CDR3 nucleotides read TGTGCCAGCAGTTTAACAGGGGGCTTGTATGGCTACACCTTC.

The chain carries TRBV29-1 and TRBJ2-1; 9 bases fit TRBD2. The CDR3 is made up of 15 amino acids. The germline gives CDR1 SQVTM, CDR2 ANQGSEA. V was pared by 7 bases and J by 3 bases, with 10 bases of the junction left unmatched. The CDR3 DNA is TGCAGCGCTCCATCTAGCGGGGACTTCTACAATGAGCAGTTCTTC. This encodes CSAPSSGDFYNEQFF.

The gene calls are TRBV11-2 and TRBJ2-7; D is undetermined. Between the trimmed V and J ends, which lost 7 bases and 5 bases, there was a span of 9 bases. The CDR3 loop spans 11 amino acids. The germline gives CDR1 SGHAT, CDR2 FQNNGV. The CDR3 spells CASTISDEQYF. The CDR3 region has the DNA TGTGCCAGCACCATTTCGGACGAGCAGTACTTC.

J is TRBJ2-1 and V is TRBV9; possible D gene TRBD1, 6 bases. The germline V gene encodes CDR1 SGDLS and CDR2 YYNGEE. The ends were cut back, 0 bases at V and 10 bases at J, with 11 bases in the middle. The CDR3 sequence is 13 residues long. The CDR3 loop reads CASSVGGPGEQFF. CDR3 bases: TGTGCCAGCAGCGTAGGGGGGCCCGGGGAGCAGTTCTTC.

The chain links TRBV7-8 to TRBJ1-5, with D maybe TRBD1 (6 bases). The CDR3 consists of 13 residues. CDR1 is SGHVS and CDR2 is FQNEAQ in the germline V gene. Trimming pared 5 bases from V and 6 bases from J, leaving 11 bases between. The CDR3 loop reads CASSNRDPQPQHF. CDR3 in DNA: TGTGCCAGCAGCAACAGGGATCCTCAGCCCCAGCATTTT.

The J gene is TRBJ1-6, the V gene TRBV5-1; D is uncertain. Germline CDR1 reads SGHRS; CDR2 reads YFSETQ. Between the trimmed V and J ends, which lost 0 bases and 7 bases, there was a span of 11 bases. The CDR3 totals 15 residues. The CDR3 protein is CASSLDGARNSPLHF. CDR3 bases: TGCGCCAGCAGCTTGGACGGAGCAAGGAATTCACCCCTCCACTTT.

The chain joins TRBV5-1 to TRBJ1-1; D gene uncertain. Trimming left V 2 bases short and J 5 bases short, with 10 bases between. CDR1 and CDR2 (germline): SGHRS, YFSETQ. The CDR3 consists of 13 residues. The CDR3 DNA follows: TGCGCCAGCAGCTTTGCGGGTGGTACTGAAGCTTTCTTT. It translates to CASSFAGGTEAFF.

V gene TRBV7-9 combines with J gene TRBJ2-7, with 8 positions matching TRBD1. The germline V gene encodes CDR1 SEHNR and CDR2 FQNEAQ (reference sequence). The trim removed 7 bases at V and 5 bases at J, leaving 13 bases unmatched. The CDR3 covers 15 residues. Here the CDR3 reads CASTPSRQGCDEQYF. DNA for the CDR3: TGTGCCAGCACCCCGTCCCGACAGGGGTGTGACGAGCAGTACTTC.

The CDR3 DNA reads as TGTGCCAGCTCACCACCAGGAGCGGGGGGCTGGGGTGAGCAGTTCTTC. It specifies CASSPPGAGGWGEQFF. This chain links TRBV18 with TRBJ2-1, with TRBD2 matching over 9 bases. Unmatched junction bases numbered 9, after V lost 0 bases and J lost 9 bases. CDR1 is KGHSH and CDR2 is LQKENI in the germline V gene. CDR3 size: 16 residues.

The CDR3 DNA sequence: TGTGCCAGCAGTTACTCCGCTATCCACACAGATACGCAGTATTTT. It is translated as CASSYSAIHTDTQYF. This chain uses TRBV6-2 or TRBV6-3 with TRBJ2-3, with D unclear. Germline V gene lookup returns CDR1 MNHEY and CDR2 SVGEGT. CDR3 length: 15 amino acids. The V end lost 0 bases, the J end lost 2 bases, and 9 bases lay between the germline ends.

The CDR3 nucleotides read TGTGCCAGCAGCTTGCAGCGTCTCTCTGGGGCCAACGTCCTGACTTTC. Its protein product is CASSLQRLSGANVLTF. The chain joins TRBV5-6 to TRBJ2-6; D gene ambiguous. Between the trimmed V and J ends, which lost 1 base and 0 bases, there was a span of 8 bases. CDR3 length: 16 amino acids. The germline V gene encodes CDR1 SGHDT and CDR2 YYEEEE.